This entry features one TCR beta chain sequence. V was trimmed by 3 bases and J by 6 bases, leaving 12 bases between them. Germline CDR1 MNHNS, CDR2 SASEGT. This CDR3 contains 14 residues. Method: immunoSEQ multiplex PCR; TCRdb's copy keeps in-frame clones and lacks some. The sample has under 55,000 clones; 90% to 96% are singletons. The record originates from a study of technical replicates of blood from a handful of donors. This chain uses TRBV6-1 with TRBJ2-4; D is possibly TRBD1 (7 bases). This TCR was sampled from a human donor in good health. The specimen sequenced was T cells isolated from PBMCs. The CDR3 DNA reads as TGTGCCAGCAGTGACCCAGGGGGGAGAAACATTCAGTACTTC. The encoded protein is CASSDPGGRNIQYF.